What follows are 6 T cell receptor beta chains derived from one specimen sequenced in a study of blood T cell repertoires in COVID-19. The protocol was immunoSEQ multiplex PCR, while the TCRdb copy is restricted to in-frame clones and leaves out a portion. The sample includes about 250,000 clones, approximately 83% of them seen just once. Specimen: peripheral blood. The receptors derive from a man between 40 and 49 years old with acute or convalescent COVID-19.

The chain has TRBV7-2 and TRBJ2-5, with TRBD2 matching over 10 bases. Germline values: CDR1 SGHTA, CDR2 FQGNSA. The CDR3 extends over 17 amino acids. V trimming: 4 bases; J trimming: 5 bases; junction bases outside the gene matches: 13. The CDR3 DNA sequence: TGTGCCAGCAGCTCCCCCCGGTTAGCGGGAGGCCGTGAGACCCAGTACTTC. Translated, it gives CASSSPRLAGGRETQYF.

In this sample, this clone turned up a few times. The V and J genes are TRBV19 and TRBJ2-7; TRBD2 might be the D (6 bases). The germline gives CDR1 LNHDA, CDR2 SQIVND (reference sequence). The CDR3 runs 14 residues. The V and J ends lost 1 base and 6 bases respectively, with 13 bases between them. The CDR3 DNA follows: TGTGCCAGTAGTATAGGTAGTGCGGGATCCGAGCAGTACTTC. This sequence encodes CASSIGSAGSEQYF.

The chain carries TRBV11-2 and TRBJ1-5; no firm D call. The V and J ends lost 3 bases and 4 bases respectively, with 7 bases between them. Germline values: CDR1 SGHAT, CDR2 FQNNGV. The CDR3 length is 13 residues. CDR3 sequence reads: CASSLQDNQPQHF. The CDR3 region has the DNA TGTGCCAGCAGCTTGCAGGATAATCAGCCCCAGCATTTT.

The rearrangement uses TRBV19 and TRBJ2-1; D gene unclear. The CDR3 length is 13 residues. V shed 5 bases and J shed 6 bases, with 11 bases lying between them. Germline V gene data show CDR1 as LNHDA and CDR2 as SQIVND (reference sequence). The DNA of the CDR3 is TGTGCCAGTAGTGCCCTAACCGGCAATGAGCAGTTCTTC. Encoded protein: CASSALTGNEQFF.

The chain has TRBV7-8 and TRBJ2-7; 11 bases are shared with TRBD2. This CDR3 spans 15 amino acids. The V gene end was trimmed by 1 base and the J gene end by 6 bases; junction bases not matched to a gene: 5. Germline CDR1 reads SGHVS; CDR2 reads FQNEAQ. Here the CDR3 DNA reads TGTGCCAGCAGCTTAGATATAGCGGGAGGGGTCGAGCAGTACTTC. Translated: CASSLDIAGGVEQYF. The full variable domain, its missing parts supplied by reference TRBV7-8 and TRBJ2-7, is GAGVSQSPRYKVAKRGQDVALRCDPISGHVSLFWYQQALGQGPEFLTYFQNEAQLDKSGLPSDRFFAERPEGSVSTLKIQRTQQEDSAVYLCASSLDIAGGVEQYFGPGTRLTVT.

The V call is TRBV19, the J call TRBJ2-7; no definite D call. CDR3 size: 15 residues. The V end was cut by 5 bases, the J end by 3 bases, with 17 bases between. CDR1 and CDR2 from the germline V gene are LNHDA and SQIVND (reference sequence). CDR3 DNA sequence: TGTGCCAGTAGTTTAAAAGTCCCGAGCCGCTACGAGCAGTACTTC. As protein: CASSLKVPSRYEQYF.